Listed here are 14 T cell receptor beta chains from one sample, sequenced in a study of blood T cell repertoires in COVID-19 (dated by TCRdb to between 2020 and 2021). The library came from the immunoSEQ multiplex PCR assay. The immuneACCESS repertoire file appears here via TCRdb, limited to in-frame rearrangements. These files lack a portion of the clones; in checked studies, under half of the deficit traces to unresolved V genes, and the cause of the others is not known. The sample table records around 300,000 clones; 75% to 90% of these occur just once. The ten largest clones represent 9.5% to 11% of the sample. Specimen: peripheral blood. These receptors were obtained from a woman between 65 and 79 years old with acute or convalescent COVID-19.

Here the CDR3 reads CASSLNPQGGYGYTF. The CDR3 DNA reads as TGTGCCAGCAGCTTAAACCCCCAAGGCGGCTATGGCTACACCTTC. The V and J genes are TRBV7-8 and TRBJ1-2; D gene uncertain. The CDR3 consists of 15 residues. Trimming stripped 2 bases from V and 4 bases from J, with 14 bases between. Germline CDR1 SGHVS, CDR2 FQNEAQ.

The chain uses TRBV6-5 and TRBJ2-3, with D possibly TRBD2 on 6 matching bases. Per the germline V gene, CDR1 is MNHEY and CDR2 is SVGAGI. V was trimmed by 9 bases and J by 0 bases, leaving 16 bases between them. The CDR3 is made up of 15 amino acids. CDR3 loop: CASSRRAGSTDTQYF. The CDR3 region has the DNA TGTGCCAGTAGCCGGAGGGCAGGTAGCACAGATACGCAGTATTTT.

This CDR3 is CASSIQGLARGELFF. In DNA form, the CDR3 reads TGTGCCAGTAGTATTCAAGGACTAGCGCGCGGGGAGCTGTTTTTT. The gene calls are TRBV19 and TRBJ2-2, with 9 nucleotides matching TRBD2. Losses at the gene ends were 3 bases for V and 7 bases for J; bases not matched to a gene: 6. The CDR3 consists of 15 residues. Germline V gene sequence: CDR1 LNHDA, CDR2 SQIVND (reference sequence). Complete variable domain (other parts from reference TRBV19 and TRBJ2-2): DGGITQSPKYLFRKEGQNVTLSCEQNLNHDAMYWYRQDPGQGLRLIYYSQIVNDFQKGDIAEGYSVSREKKESFPLTVTSAQKNPTAFYLCASSIQGLARGELFFGEGSRLTVL.

J is TRBJ2-1 and V is TRBV6-5; maybe TRBD2 (7 bases). Trimming shortened V by 2 bases and J by 7 bases, and 15 bases separated the two germline ends. CDR1 is MNHEY, CDR2 SVGAGI, per germline. CDR3 length: 15 amino acids. The CDR3 loop reads CASSYGWGGFNEQFF. CDR3 in DNA: TGTGCCAGCAGTTACGGGTGGGGGGGCTTTAATGAGCAGTTCTTC.

J is TRBJ1-1 and V is TRBV12-2; the D call in the table, TRBD1, was not verified against the DNA. TRBV12-2 is assigned pseudogene status. The CDR3 runs 9 residues. CDR3: CASRLQGFF. CDR3 coding DNA: TGTGCAAGTCGCTTACAGGGATTCTTT.

The chain employs TRBV7-9 and TRBJ2-3; D is unclear. The CDR3 is made up of 14 amino acids. CDR1 is SEHNR and CDR2 is FQNEAQ in the germline V gene (reference sequence). V was cut by 3 bases and J by 7 bases, with 14 bases left in between. CDR3 bases: TGTGCCAGCAGCTTGCCCGCGCAACCCCATACGCAGTATTTT. Encoded protein: CASSLPAQPHTQYF. Filled out from reference TRBV7-9 and TRBJ2-3, the complete variable domain reads DTGVSQNPRHKITKRGQNVTFRCDPISEHNRLYWYRQTLGQGPEFLTYFQNEAQLEKSRLLSDRFSAERPKGSFSTLEIQRTEQGDSAMYLCASSLPAQPHTQYFGPGTRLTVL.

The V and J genes are TRBV28 and TRBJ1-2, with 9 nucleotides matching TRBD1. The junction had 18 bases not matched to a gene; V was cut back by 5 bases and J by 8 bases. This CDR3 has 17 residues. Germline CDR1 is MDHEN and CDR2 is SYDVKM. CDR3 sequence reads: CASSTPRAPGQGGGYTF. In nucleotides, the CDR3 is TGTGCCAGCAGTACCCCACGGGCACCGGGACAGGGAGGCGGCTACACCTTC.

This clone has a single count. J is TRBJ2-3 and V is TRBV5-1, with 13 positions matching TRBD2. The length of the CDR3 is 17 residues. From germline, CDR1 is SGHRS and CDR2 YFSETQ. V lost 0 bases to trimming and J lost 5 bases; unmatched junction nucleotides: 6. CDR3 sequence (DNA): TGCGCCAGCAGCTTGGGACTAGCGGGGGGTGCTGAAGATACGCAGTATTTT. Encoded protein: CASSLGLAGGAEDTQYF. Complete variable domain (other parts from reference TRBV5-1 and TRBJ2-3): KAGVTQTPRYLIKTRGQQVTLSCSPISGHRSVSWYQQTPGQGLQFLFEYFSETQRNKGNFPGRFSGRQFSNSRSEMNVSTLELGDSALYLCASSLGLAGGAEDTQYFGPGTRLTVL.

The V call is TRBV28, the J call TRBJ2-7, with 8 bases fitting TRBD1. Germline V lookup: CDR1 MDHEN, CDR2 SYDVKM. The CDR3 length is 14 residues. Trimming removed 8 bases from V and 2 bases from J; junction bases left unmatched: 8. The CDR3 region has the DNA TGTGCCAGCTTGAGAGGGACAGGTCCCTACGAGCAGTACTTC. Translation: CASLRGTGPYEQYF.

This chain uses TRBV11-3 with TRBJ2-5; D may be TRBD2 (5 bases). Trimming took off 3 bases at V and 2 bases at J, with 7 bases between the two ends. The CDR3 runs to 13 residues. The germline V gene has CDR1 SGHNT and CDR2 YENEEA. CDR3 sequence reads: CASSFGLQETQYF. The CDR3, as DNA: TGTGCCAGCAGCTTCGGACTTCAAGAGACCCAGTACTTC.

The V call is TRBV7-9, the J call TRBJ1-2, with TRBD1 identical over 9 bases. The CDR3 length is 17 residues. The V segment lost 2 bases and the J segment 0 bases; nucleotides outside the gene matches: 7. Germline V CDR1 and CDR2: SEHNR, FQNEAQ (reference sequence). CDR3 bases: TGTGCCAGCAGCTTACGGGACAGGGCCGATTCTAACTATGGCTACACCTTC. It translates to CASSLRDRADSNYGYTF.

This sequence joins TRBV3-1 (or the pseudogene TRBV3-2) and TRBJ2-5; no definite D call. CDR1 LGHDT and CDR2 YNNKEL come from the germline V gene (reference sequence). The CDR3 spans 15 residues. V lost 2 bases and J lost 0, with 10 bases in between. The CDR3 coding sequence is TGTGCCAGCAGCCAACCGAACAGTTACCAAGAGACCCAGTACTTC. Encoded protein: CASSQPNSYQETQYF.

This clone was seen just once. This chain connects TRBV7-2 to TRBJ2-7, with 9 bases identical to TRBD2. With V trimmed by 2 bases and J by 5 bases, 7 bases remained unmatched. This CDR3 is 15 amino acids long. Germline V lookup: CDR1 SGHTA, CDR2 FQGNSA. The CDR3 is CASSLMLAGNNEQYF. The CDR3 nucleotides read TGTGCCAGCAGCTTAATGCTAGCGGGGAACAACGAGCAGTACTTC.

The chain employs TRBV3-1 (or the pseudogene TRBV3-2) and TRBJ1-1, with D hard to call. The CDR3 is 15 residues long. Trimming removed 3 bases from V and 3 bases from J, with 14 bases in between. Germline loops: CDR1 LGHDT, CDR2 YNNKEL (reference sequence). The CDR3: CASSHRGRGDTEAFF. The CDR3 nucleotides read TGTGCCAGCAGCCACAGAGGACGGGGAGACACTGAAGCTTTCTTT.